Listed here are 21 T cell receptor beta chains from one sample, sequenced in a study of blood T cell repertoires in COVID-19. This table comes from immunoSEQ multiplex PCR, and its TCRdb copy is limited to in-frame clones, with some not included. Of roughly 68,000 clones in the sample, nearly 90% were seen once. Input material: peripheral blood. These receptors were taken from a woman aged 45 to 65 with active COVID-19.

The CDR3 here is CASSLRRDRLNEQYF. The CDR3 bases are TGTGCCAGCAGTTTGCGCCGGGACAGGCTAAACGAGCAGTACTTC. This sequence joins TRBV27 and TRBJ2-7, with 8 nucleotides matching TRBD1. CDR1 and CDR2 from the germline V gene are MNHEY and SMNVEV (reference sequence). J gave up 5 bases and V 3 bases, and 9 bases lay outside the gene matches. This CDR3 comprises 15 residues.

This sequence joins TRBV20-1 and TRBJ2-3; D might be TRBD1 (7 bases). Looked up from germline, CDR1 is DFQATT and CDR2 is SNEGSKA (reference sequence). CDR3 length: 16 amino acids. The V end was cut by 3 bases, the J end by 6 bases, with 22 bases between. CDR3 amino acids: CSASGGGDSSWDTQYF. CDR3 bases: TGCAGTGCTAGTGGAGGGGGCGACTCTTCATGGGATACGCAGTATTTT.

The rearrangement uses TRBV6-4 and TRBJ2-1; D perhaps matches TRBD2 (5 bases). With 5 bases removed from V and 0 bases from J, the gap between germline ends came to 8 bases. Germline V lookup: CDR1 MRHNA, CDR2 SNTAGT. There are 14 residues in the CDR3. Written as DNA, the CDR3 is TGTGCCAGCAGTCGAGGGAGCTCCTACAATGAGCAGTTCTTC. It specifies CASSRGSSYNEQFF.

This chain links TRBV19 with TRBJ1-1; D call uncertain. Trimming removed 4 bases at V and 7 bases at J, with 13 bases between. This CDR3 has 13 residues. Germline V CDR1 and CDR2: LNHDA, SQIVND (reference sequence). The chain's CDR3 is CASSRDRLYEAFF. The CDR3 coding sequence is TGTGCCAGTAGTAGAGACCGACTATATGAAGCTTTCTTT.

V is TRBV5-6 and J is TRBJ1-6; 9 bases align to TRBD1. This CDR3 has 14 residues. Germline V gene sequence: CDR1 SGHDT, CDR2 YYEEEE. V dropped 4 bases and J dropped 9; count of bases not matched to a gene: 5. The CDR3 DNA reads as TGTGCCAGCAGCACACCGGGACAGGGTTCACCCCTCCACTTT. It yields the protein CASSTPGQGSPLHF. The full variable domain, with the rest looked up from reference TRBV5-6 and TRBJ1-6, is DAGVTQSPTHLIKTRGQQVTLRCSPKSGHDTVSWYQQALGQGPQFIFQYYEEEERQRGNFPDRFSGHQFPNYSSELNVNALLLGDSALYLCASSTPGQGSPLHFGNGTRLTVT.

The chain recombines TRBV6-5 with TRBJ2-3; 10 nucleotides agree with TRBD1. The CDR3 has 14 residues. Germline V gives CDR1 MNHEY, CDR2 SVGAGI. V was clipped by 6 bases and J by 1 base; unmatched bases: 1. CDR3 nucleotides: TGTGCCAGCAGCGGGACAGGGGGCACAGATACGCAGTATTTT. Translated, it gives CASSGTGGTDTQYF.

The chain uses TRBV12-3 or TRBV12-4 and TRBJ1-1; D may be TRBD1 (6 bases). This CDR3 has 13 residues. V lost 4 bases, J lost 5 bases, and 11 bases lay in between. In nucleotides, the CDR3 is TGTGCCAGCAGTTCAGAGGGGGGGACTGAAGCTTTCTTT. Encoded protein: CASSSEGGTEAFF.

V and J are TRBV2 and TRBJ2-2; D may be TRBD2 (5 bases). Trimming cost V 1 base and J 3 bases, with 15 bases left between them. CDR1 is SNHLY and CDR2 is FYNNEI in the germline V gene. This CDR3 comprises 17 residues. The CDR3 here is CASSEDRGMVDTGELFF. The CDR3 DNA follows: TGTGCCAGCAGTGAAGATCGGGGAATGGTAGACACCGGGGAGCTGTTTTTT.

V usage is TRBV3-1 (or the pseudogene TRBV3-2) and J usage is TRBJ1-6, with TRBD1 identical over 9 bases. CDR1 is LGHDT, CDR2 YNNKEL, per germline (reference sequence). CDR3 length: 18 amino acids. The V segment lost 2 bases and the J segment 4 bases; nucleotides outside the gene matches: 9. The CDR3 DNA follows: TGTGCCAGCAGCCAACGCCTTGGACAGGGGAGATATAATTCACCCCTCCACTTT. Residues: CASSQRLGQGRYNSPLHF.

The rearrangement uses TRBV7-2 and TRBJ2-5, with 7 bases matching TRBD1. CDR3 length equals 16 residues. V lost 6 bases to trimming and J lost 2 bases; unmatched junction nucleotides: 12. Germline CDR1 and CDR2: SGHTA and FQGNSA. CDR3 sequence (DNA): TGTGCCAGCAGTCAACAGGGGTACAGCCTACAAGAGACCCAGTACTTC. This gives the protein CASSQQGYSLQETQYF.

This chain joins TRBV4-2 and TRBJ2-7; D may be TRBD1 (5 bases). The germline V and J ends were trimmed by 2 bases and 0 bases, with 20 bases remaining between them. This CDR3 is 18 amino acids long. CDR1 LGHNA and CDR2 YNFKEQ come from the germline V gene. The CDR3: CASSQSELRTSYSYEQYF. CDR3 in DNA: TGTGCCAGCAGCCAAAGCGAGCTGCGGACAAGCTACTCCTACGAGCAGTACTTC.

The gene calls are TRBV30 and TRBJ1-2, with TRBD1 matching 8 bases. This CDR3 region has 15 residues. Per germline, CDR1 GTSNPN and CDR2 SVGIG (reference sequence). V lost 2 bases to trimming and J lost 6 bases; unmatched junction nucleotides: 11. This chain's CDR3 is CAWSPTGEKRNGYTF. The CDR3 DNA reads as TGTGCCTGGAGTCCGACAGGGGAGAAGAGAAATGGCTACACCTTC. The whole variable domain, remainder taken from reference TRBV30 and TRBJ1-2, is SQTIHQWPATLVQPVGSPLSLECTVEGTSNPNLYWYRQAAGRGLQLLFYSVGIGQISSEVPQNLSASRPQDRQFILSSKKLLLSDSGFYLCAWSPTGEKRNGYTFGSGTRLTVV.

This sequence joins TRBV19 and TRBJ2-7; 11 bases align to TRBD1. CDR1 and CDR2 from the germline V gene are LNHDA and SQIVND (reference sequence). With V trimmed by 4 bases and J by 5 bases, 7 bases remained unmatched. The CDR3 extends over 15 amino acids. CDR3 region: CASSTGTGGKDEQYF. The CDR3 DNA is TGTGCCAGTAGTACCGGGACAGGGGGGAAAGACGAGCAGTACTTC.

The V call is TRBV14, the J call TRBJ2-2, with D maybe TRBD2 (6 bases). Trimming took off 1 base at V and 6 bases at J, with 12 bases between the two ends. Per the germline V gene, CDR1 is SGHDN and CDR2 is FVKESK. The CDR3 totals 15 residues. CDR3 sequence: CASSQAGVGAGELFF. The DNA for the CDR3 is TGTGCCAGCAGCCAAGCGGGAGTGGGTGCCGGGGAGCTGTTTTTT.

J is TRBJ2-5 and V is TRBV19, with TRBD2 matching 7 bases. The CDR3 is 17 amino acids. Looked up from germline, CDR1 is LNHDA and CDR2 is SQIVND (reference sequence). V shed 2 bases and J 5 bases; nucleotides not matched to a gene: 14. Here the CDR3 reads CASSIRYSWEGSETQYF. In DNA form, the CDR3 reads TGTGCCAGTAGTATACGGTACTCGTGGGAGGGATCGGAGACCCAGTACTTC.

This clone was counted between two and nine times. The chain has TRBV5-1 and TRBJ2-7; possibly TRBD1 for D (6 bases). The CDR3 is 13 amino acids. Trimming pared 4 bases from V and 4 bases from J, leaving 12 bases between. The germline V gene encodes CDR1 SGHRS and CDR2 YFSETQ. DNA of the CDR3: TGCGCCAGCAGCCGGTTACAGGGTTACGAGCAGTACTTC. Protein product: CASSRLQGYEQYF. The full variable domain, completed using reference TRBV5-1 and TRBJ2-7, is KAGVTQTPRYLIKTRGQQVTLSCSPISGHRSVSWYQQTPGQGLQFLFEYFSETQRNKGNFPGRFSGRQFSNSRSEMNVSTLELGDSALYLCASSRLQGYEQYFGPGTRLTVT.

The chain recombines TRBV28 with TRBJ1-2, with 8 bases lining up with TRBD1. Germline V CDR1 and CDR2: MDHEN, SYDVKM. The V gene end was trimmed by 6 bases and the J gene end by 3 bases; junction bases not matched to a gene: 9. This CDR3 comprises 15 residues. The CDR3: CASRTGQGDHYGYTF. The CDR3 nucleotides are TGTGCCAGCAGGACAGGACAGGGCGATCACTATGGCTACACCTTC.

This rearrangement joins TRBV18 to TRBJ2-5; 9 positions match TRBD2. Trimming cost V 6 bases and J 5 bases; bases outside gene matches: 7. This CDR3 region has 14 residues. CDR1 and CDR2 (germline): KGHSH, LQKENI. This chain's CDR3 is CASSDNAGGETQYF. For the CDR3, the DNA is TGTGCCAGCTCGGATAACGCGGGGGGGGAGACCCAGTACTTC.

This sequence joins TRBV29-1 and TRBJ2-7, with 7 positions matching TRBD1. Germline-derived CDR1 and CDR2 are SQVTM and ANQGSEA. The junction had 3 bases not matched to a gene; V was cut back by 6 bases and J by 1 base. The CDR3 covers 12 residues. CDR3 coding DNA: TGCAGCGTGAGGGGGCGATCCTACGAGCAGTACTTC. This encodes CSVRGRSYEQYF.

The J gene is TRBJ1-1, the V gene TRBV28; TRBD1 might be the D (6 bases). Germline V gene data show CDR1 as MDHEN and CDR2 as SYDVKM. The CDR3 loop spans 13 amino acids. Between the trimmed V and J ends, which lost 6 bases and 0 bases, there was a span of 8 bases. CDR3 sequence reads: CASSQGMNTEAFF. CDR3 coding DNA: TGTGCCAGCAGCCAGGGGATGAACACTGAAGCTTTCTTT.

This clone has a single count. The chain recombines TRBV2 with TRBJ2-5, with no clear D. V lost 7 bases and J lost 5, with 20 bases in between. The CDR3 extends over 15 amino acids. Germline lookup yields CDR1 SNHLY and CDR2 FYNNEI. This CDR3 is CASKATTISRETQYF. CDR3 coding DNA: TGTGCCAGCAAGGCCACTACCATATCAAGGGAGACCCAGTACTTC.